This is a list of T cell receptor beta chains from one sample in a study of cytomegalovirus exposure and HLA in healthy donors. Sequencing used immunoSEQ multiplex PCR; TCRdb keeps in-frame clones, though not all of them. The table records 70,000 to 95,000 clones, around 84% of them present only once. Material for sequencing was PBMCs. These receptors were taken from a man aged 18 to 30 in good health and CMV-seronegative. Each CDR3 is given with its conserved first and last residue.

TRBV6-1 | CASSEAAGDTQYF
TRBV7-3 | CASSLDSTRWTGTDTQYF
TRBV19 | CASSPVGGGFNEKLFF
TRBV6-1 | CASSQQGAGEKLFF
TRBV5-1 | CASSLAGDGKTQYF
TRBV29-1 | CSAEGSVSTDTQYF
TRBV9 | CASSVEGSGGWDEQFF
TRBV29-1 | CSALSEVNTEAFF
TRBV27 | CASSSGLPNTEAFF
TRBV7-9 | CASSAGGGPHNEQFF
TRBV6-1 | CAILTPGTGSYEQYF
TRBV5-8 | CASSLKGRRSGYENYGYTF
TRBV9 | CASSGDTGELQETQYF
TRBV18 | CASSQRLGATSEDRKLFF
TRBV5-1 | CASSYQAGGELFF
TRBV5-4 | CASSLDRGNTEAFF
TRBV10-3 | CAISDPTRGGSPLHF
TRBV6-5 | CASSPPLSPLHF
TRBV11-2 | CASSPGGGGDTQYF
TRBV28 | CASRAGSTEAFF
TRBV27 | CASSPQGPAGNSPLHF
TRBV2 | CASKSETTHNEQFF
TRBV30 | CAWAGQMNTEAFF
TRBV5-5 | CASSLAWGGLGSPLHF
TRBV5-1 | CASSGGLGTGIGDTQYF
TRBV5-4 | CASSTVKQVGYGYTF
TRBV25-1 | CASSDSGQVGSGF
TRBV4-1 | CASSQQTQGRNQPQHF
TRBV4-1 | CASSQDRRVSNQPQHF
TRBV9 | CASSRGLGTGPNEKLFF
TRBV2 | CASIWDRDAGELFF
TRBV7-8 | CASSLIAGGGAVNTEAFF
TRBV5-8 | CASSFTGDLGAYNSPLHF
TRBV25-1 | CASSELKNPYEQYF
TRBV7-7 | CASSQGQYNEQFF
TRBV2 | CASSERGRGGHEQYF
TRBV6-5 | CASSYSTPNQETQYF
TRBV6-1 | CASSEVLRTGDGYTF
TRBV27 | CASSRVYHRASNQPQHF
TRBV14 | CASSQDRGEEVNYGYTF
TRBV7-9 | CSSSLAQGSYNEQFF
TRBV28 | CASSSGQGGTEAFF
TRBV5-6 | CASSLRTGVREKLFF
TRBV30 | CAWSGARDNSYEQYF
TRBV6-1 | CASQTGNYGYTF
TRBV7-8 | CASQGSEKLFF
TRBV7-9 | CASSLPGGNNSPLHF
TRBV6-5 | CASVGNTIYF
TRBV5-4 | CASSLSGGGNTQYF
TRBV18 | CASSSSGGPYEQYF
TRBV6-1 | CASSGPGSGELFF
TRBV7-2 | CASSLNGLEGYTF
TRBV18 | CASSPQGAYGYTF
TRBV9 | CASSKGITNHYFQYF
TRBV10-3 | CAIGGESSGNTIYF
TRBV6-1 | CASLLTGGDGYTF
TRBV5-1 | CASRTLQGSTEAFF